This is a list of T cell receptor beta chains from one sample in a study of identical twins. Using its own MiXCR run on the 5' RACE reads, TCRdb lists one record per CDR3 protein. The sample has approximately 190,000 distinct CDR3 sequences, 15% seen once; the top ten hold 35% to 50%. These data were likewise used in another study, on T cells expressing NK-cell markers.

Sequenced: CD8+ T cells sorted from blood. The receptors derive from a woman under 30 in good health. CDR3s leave out the opening cysteine and the closing phenylalanine or tryptophan. The listing skips clone size in some rows; elsewhere it reads once, few, many or a size class.

J,V,size,CDR3
TRBJ2-7,TRBV4-3,many,ASSRNSGRTPYEQY
TRBJ1-2,TRBV20-1,NA,SAGTGYT
TRBJ2-1,TRBV7-2,few,ASSRFLGAGNNEQF
TRBJ1-5,TRBV5-6,many,ASSSRSRAARGQPQH
TRBJ2-1,TRBV30,few,AWSAGLSSYNEQF
TRBJ2-7,TRBV11-2,once,ASTGLAGGYEQY
TRBJ2-7,TRBV12-5,few,ASGFAGREQY
TRBJ1-4,TRBV14,NA,ASSHWSGTELF
TRBJ1-2,TRBV5-1,few,ASSLRGPNYGYT
TRBJ2-1,TRBV6-2/TRBV6-3,few,ASSSKERGYYNEQF
TRBJ2-1,TRBV7-6,NA,ASSSTWAGGPRSYNEQF
TRBJ2-7,TRBV7-2,few,ASSLGRGVREQY
TRBJ2-3,TRBV7-3,NA,ASSASGGAVDTQY
TRBJ2-7,TRBV9,few,ASSSSGGVEQY
TRBJ2-1,TRBV20-1,NA,SGVDQNYNEQF
TRBJ2-1,TRBV7-6,NA,ASSLGLALDEQF
TRBJ2-1,TRBV29-1,few,SVGIHNEQF
TRBJ2-7,TRBV7-9,NA,ASSLNALSYEQY
TRBJ2-1,TRBV7-3,few,ASSLTTEMF
TRBJ2-2,TRBV20-1,NA,SASHTGELF
TRBJ1-1,TRBV20-1,NA,SARGLRRGHLTSF
TRBJ2-1,TRBV7-6,few,ASSFRTVDNEQF
TRBJ2-7,TRBV15,NA,ATSHATASYEQY
TRBJ2-1,TRBV12-3/TRBV12-4,few,ASSFNGAGEQF
TRBJ1-5,TRBV10-2,NA,ATLQVRNQPQH
TRBJ2-1,TRBV4-3,NA,ASSQGASGTIAYNEQF
TRBJ2-1,TRBV7-8,many,ASSLAGSSYNEQF
TRBJ2-5,TRBV5-1,few,ATMTGQGILETQY
TRBJ2-2,TRBV7-9,NA,ASSFKRGLTGELF
TRBJ1-2,TRBV2,NA,ASWPRPARGYT
TRBJ2-7,TRBV30,many,AWSATQTSSYEQY
TRBJ2-3,TRBV9,few,ASSDPLSGASTDTQY
TRBJ2-7,TRBV12-5,NA,ASGLGSGSSYEQY
TRBJ2-7,TRBV6-1,few,ASSETGELNEQY
TRBJ2-7,TRBV27,NA,ASSLKGHTIYEQY
TRBJ2-7,TRBV6-2/TRBV6-3,NA,ASSTRRGKPYEQY
TRBJ2-7,TRBV2,NA,ASSDLVAYEQY